Reported below is one T cell receptor beta chain. Its antigen remains undetermined. It has no much larger one-base neighbor in the sample; base qualities were not kept. The data stem from a study of shared T cell receptors in the human thymus (dated by TCRdb to the early 2020s). Context from the whole study: The study examined how self-reactive, shared T-cell receptor alpha chains are generated in the human thymus.

Counted from cysteine to phenylalanine, this CDR3 has 16 amino acids. Only the CDR3 portion is preserved as DNA: 48 bases, with reading frame beginning at the first base. In the germline V gene (reference sequence), CDR1 corresponds to MNHEY and CDR2 to SMNVEV. V and J are trimmed by 5 bases and 8 bases, and the gene matches miss 11 bases of the junction. Library construction relied on the immunoSEQ multiplex PCR assay. Not all clones reach the TCRdb copy of this immuneACCESS table, which keeps in-frame sequences only. Checked studies attribute under half of the gap to unresolved V genes and leave the rest unexplained. This sample is represented by under 850,000 clones; approximately 90% of them were singletons. The ten largest clones represent 0.0085% to 0.012% of the sample. These data were also filed under a second study, of human thymus T cells. Per that second paper: Immunologically healthy infants undergoing open corrective cardiac surgery for congenital heart defects in Finland were used as donors. Thymus tissue was collected as surgical resects that were removed during corrective cardiac surgery. Biased V and J gene segment usage appeared to be present in both thymic and peripheral blood repertoires. Highly overlapping thymic TCR repertoires among unrelated individuals were reported in the related research. The study characterized TCR alpha and beta repertoires from eight infant thymus samples and a few related peripheral blood samples. The infant donors were about 6 to 244 days old, and the cohort included over 5 males and two females. Thymocytes were released mechanically from tissue and stored at -70 °C as pellets of roughly 9.5-32 million cells. Genomic DNA was extracted from frozen cell pellets with a QIAsymphony instrument. The immunoSEQ multiplex PCR assay was used to amplify the TCRB and TCRAD loci from a standardized quantity of quality-controlled genomic DNA. Amplicons spanned the V(D)J region at a length sufficient to cover the CDR3 and identify V and J genes. The commercial immunoSEQ service was used to sequence amplicons on an Illumina platform. Corrections for primer bias and sequencing errors followed previously described methods, while TCRAD and TCRB definitions were based on the IMGT database. The repertoires were analysed using immunoSEQ Analyzer 3.0 and VDJTools for basic statistics, V/J segment usage, diversity estimates, rarefaction and pairwise overlap. Diversity was estimated using the Chao1, ChaoE, Efron-Thisted, Shannon and inverse Simpson indices, and was also estimated on datasets down-sampled to the size of the smallest sample. Repertoire overlap was assessed by strict matching of CDR3 nucleotide sequence, V gene and J gene, and clustering was done by Jaccard-based multidimensional scaling. On average, thymus samples yielded hundreds of thousands of unique TCRB clonotypes, whereas blood samples yielded approximately 90,000.

The source material was thymocytes. The chain is made from TRBV27 and TRBJ2-1; 11 nucleotides in the junction match TRBD2. This receptor was obtained from a boy younger than two with a congenital heart defect. Donor details come from another sample of the same person, matched by shared clones. The CDR3 reads as follows: CASSELAGDWFDEQFF. At the DNA level, the sequence is TGTGCCAGCAGTGAACTAGCGGGAGATTGGTTCGATGAGCAGTTCTTC.